These 29 T cell receptor beta chains were sequenced from one sample in a study of T-cell memory formation after mild COVID-19. TCRdb processed the 5' RACE reads anew with MiXCR; each CDR3 protein has one entry. Of 360,000 or so distinct CDR3 sequences listed, around 27% were seen once; the top ten hold roughly 13%. What was sequenced was PBMCs or a T cell subset sorted from them (not recorded which). The receptor source for this set is an adult woman who had mild COVID-19 (a few samples of this study predate the infection). Cell type and time point are not known.

This clonotype was seen more than once but under ten times. CDR3 sequence: CASSLKFPNTGELFF. The CDR3 nucleotides read TGTGCCAGCAGCTTGAAGTTCCCCAACACCGGGGAGCTGTTTTTT. This chain uses TRBV5-5 with TRBJ2-2; D remains unclear. There are 15 residues in the CDR3. Germline V gene sequence: CDR1 SGHKS, CDR2 YYEKEE (reference sequence). V was cut by 1 base and J by 2 bases, with 9 bases left in between.

V gene TRBV7-9 combines with J gene TRBJ2-1; D remains ambiguous. Germline CDR1 is SEHNR and CDR2 is FQNEAQ (reference sequence). With 0 bases removed from V and 8 bases from J, the gap between germline ends came to 11 bases. The CDR3 covers 14 residues. The CDR3, as DNA: TGTGCCAGCAGCTTAGCGCACTTGGCGCATGAGCAGTTCTTC. Translation gives CASSLAHLAHEQFF.

The V gene is TRBV20-1, the J gene TRBJ1-6; TRBD1 agrees at 7 bases. The germline CDR1 and CDR2 sequences are DFQATT and SNEGSKA (reference sequence). The CDR3 sequence is 16 residues long. V was pared by 1 base and J by 4 bases, with 7 bases of the junction left unmatched. The chain's CDR3 is CSARAVTGSYNSPLHF. DNA for the CDR3: TGCAGTGCTAGAGCGGTGACAGGGAGTTATAATTCACCCCTCCACTTT.

The V and J genes are TRBV5-1 and TRBJ2-7; TRBD2 matches 10 bases. Trimming cost V 3 bases and J 6 bases; bases outside gene matches: 3. Germline V gene lookup returns CDR1 SGHRS and CDR2 YFSETQ. CDR3 length: 13 residues. The DNA for the CDR3 is TGCGCCAGCAGCTCAAGGACTAGCGGCGAGCAGTACTTC. Translated, it gives CASSSRTSGEQYF.

This clonotype was picked up a small number of times. CDR3 coding DNA: TGTGCCACGGCGCAAAAGGCAGATACGCAGTATTTT. Translating gives CATAQKADTQYF. The rearrangement uses TRBV6-2 or TRBV6-3 and TRBJ2-3; D gene uncertain. Deletions cut 10 bases from V and 4 bases from J, with 12 bases between. This CDR3 has 12 amino acids. The germline V gene encodes CDR1 MNHEY and CDR2 SVGEGT.

CDR3 DNA: TGCGCCAGCCGAGAAGGCGGGTTGAACACTGAAGCTTTCTTT. Translation: CASREGGLNTEAFF. V gene TRBV5-1 combines with J gene TRBJ1-1; D remains ambiguous. The V end was cut by 7 bases, the J end by 0 bases, with 13 bases between. This CDR3 has 14 amino acids. Germline V gene lookup returns CDR1 SGHRS and CDR2 YFSETQ.

This clonotype was counted only a few times. The rearrangement joins TRBV29-1 to TRBJ1-1, with unresolved D. The V gene's germline CDR1 is SQVTM and CDR2 ANQGSEA. CDR3 length: 11 amino acids. With 7 bases removed from V and 0 bases from J, the gap between germline ends came to 6 bases. The CDR3: CSGLLNTEAFF. CDR3 DNA: TGCAGCGGGTTATTGAACACTGAAGCTTTCTTT. The full variable domain, rest sourced from reference TRBV29-1 and TRBJ1-1, is SAVISQKPSRDICQRGTSLTIQCQVDSQVTMMFWYRQQPGQSLTLIATANQGSEATYESGFVIDKFPISRPNLTFSTLTVSNMSPEDSSIYLCSGLLNTEAFFGQGTRLTVV.

V is TRBV7-2 and J is TRBJ1-2; D perhaps matches TRBD1 (5 bases). Trimming cost V 3 bases and J 2 bases, with 10 bases left between them. This CDR3 region has 14 residues. From germline, CDR1 is SGHTA and CDR2 FQGNSA. The DNA for the CDR3 is TGTGCCAGCAGCTTGGGGCAGTACAACTATGGCTACACCTTC. Encoded protein: CASSLGQYNYGYTF. Together with reference TRBV7-2 and TRBJ1-2, the CDR3 gives the full variable domain: GAGVSQSPSNKVTEKGKDVELRCDPISGHTALYWYRQSLGQGLEFLIYFQGNSAPDKSGLPSDRFSAERTGGSVSTLTIQRTQQEDSAVYLCASSLGQYNYGYTFGSGTRLTVV.

This clonotype has more than one count but fewer than ten. V is TRBV7-9 and J is TRBJ2-1; 9 bases are a match to TRBD2. This CDR3 contains 15 residues. In germline, CDR1 is SEHNR, CDR2 FQNEAQ (reference sequence). Trimming at V came to 3 bases and at J to 5 bases, leaving 5 bases not matched to a gene. The CDR3 spells CASSLSAGGHNEQFF. The CDR3 DNA sequence: TGTGCCAGCAGCTTGTCAGCGGGAGGTCACAATGAGCAGTTCTTC.

This chain joins TRBV20-1 and TRBJ2-1; 9 positions match TRBD2. This CDR3 is built from 15 residues. The V gene's germline CDR1 is DFQATT and CDR2 SNEGSKA (reference sequence). The J segment lost 12 bases and the V segment lost 6 bases, leaving 18 bases of the junction unmatched. CDR3 nucleotides: TGCAGTGCAGCCCCCGGACTAGCGTCTTTGAGTGGGCAGTTCTTC. Encoded protein: CSAAPGLASLSGQFF.

This clonotype turned up a few times. The rearrangement links TRBV24-1 to TRBJ2-2, with D unclear. V lost 5 bases to trimming and J lost 5 bases, with 8 bases between them. The CDR3 length is 13 residues. CDR1 KGHDR and CDR2 SFDVKD come from the germline V gene. This CDR3 is CATSARSTGELFF. CDR3 DNA sequence: TGTGCCACCAGTGCGAGGTCTACCGGGGAGCTGTTTTTT.

This chain links TRBV20-1 with TRBJ2-7, with TRBD2 as a possible D gene (5 bases). This CDR3 is built from 12 residues. The V and J ends lost 5 bases and 2 bases respectively, with 10 bases between them. Germline assignment: CDR1 DFQATT and CDR2 SNEGSKA (reference sequence). The CDR3 nucleotides read TGCAGTGCTTCGCGGACTGCCTACGAGCAGTACTTC. It translates to CSASRTAYEQYF.

In its sample, this clonotype was seen a few times. J is TRBJ1-3 and V is TRBV7-8; no definite D call. Looked up from germline, CDR1 is SGHVS and CDR2 is FQNEAQ. The CDR3 is 13 residues long. Between the trimmed V and J ends, which lost 1 base and 7 bases, there was a span of 8 bases. This CDR3 reads CASSLEARNTIYF. CDR3 coding DNA: TGTGCCAGCAGCTTAGAGGCCCGGAACACCATATATTTT.

This clonotype was counted a single time. The J gene is TRBJ2-5, the V gene TRBV7-2, with TRBD2 as a possible D gene (5 bases). Germline-derived CDR1 and CDR2 are SGHTA and FQGNSA. The V end lost 1 base, the J end lost 3 bases, and 12 bases lay between the germline ends. This CDR3 comprises 15 residues. The CDR3 sequence: CASSLGAQREETQYF. DNA for the CDR3: TGTGCCAGCAGCTTAGGGGCCCAGAGGGAAGAGACCCAGTACTTC.

The chain combines TRBV14 with TRBJ2-7; the D gene is possibly TRBD2 (7 bases). Germline-derived CDR1 and CDR2 are SGHDN and FVKESK. The CDR3 has 16 amino acids. With 4 bases removed from V and 3 bases from J, the gap between germline ends came to 19 bases. The CDR3 DNA reads as TGTGCCAGCAGCCCGACCCGGGGCGGGGGCGGCTACGAGCAGTACTTC. Protein sequence: CASSPTRGGGGYEQYF.

V usage is TRBV10-3 and J usage is TRBJ1-1; D gene uncertain. In germline, CDR1 is ENHRY, CDR2 SYGVKD. There are 14 residues in the CDR3. Trimming cost V 0 bases and J 0 bases, with 5 bases left between them. DNA of the CDR3: TGTGCCATCAGTGAGTCGCCGCTGAACACTGAAGCTTTCTTT. Translation gives CAISESPLNTEAFF.

The rearrangement links TRBV18 to TRBJ2-3; 7 bases are a match to TRBD1. The V gene's germline CDR1 is KGHSH and CDR2 LQKENI. CDR3 length: 16 amino acids. With V trimmed by 4 bases and J by 0 bases, 7 bases remained unmatched. The CDR3 protein is CASSLTRDSSTDTQYF. CDR3 in DNA: TGTGCCAGCTCACTGACCCGGGACAGTAGCACAGATACGCAGTATTTT.

J is TRBJ1-2 and V is TRBV7-9, with 9 bases fitting TRBD1. Germline V lookup: CDR1 SEHNR, CDR2 FQNEAQ (reference sequence). V was clipped by 4 bases and J by 1 base; unmatched bases: 4. The CDR3 runs 15 residues. The CDR3 protein is CASSSHRGRNYGYTF. Written as DNA, the CDR3 is TGTGCCAGCAGCTCTCACAGGGGGCGTAACTATGGCTACACCTTC.

The gene calls are TRBV9 and TRBJ2-1; weak D call: TRBD2 (5 bases). Trimming pared 3 bases from V and 2 bases from J, leaving 12 bases between. The germline V gene encodes CDR1 SGDLS and CDR2 YYNGEE. The CDR3 length is 15 residues. This chain's CDR3 is CASSAPSGTYNEQFF. CDR3 sequence (DNA): TGTGCCAGCAGCGCCCCGAGCGGAACCTACAATGAGCAGTTCTTC.

This sequence joins TRBV12-3 or TRBV12-4 and TRBJ2-7; TRBD1 matches at 11 bases. After removal of 5 bases from V and 5 bases from J, the junction contained 8 bases not matched to a gene. The CDR3 extends over 15 amino acids. CDR3 nucleotides: TGTGCCAGCAGTCCCTCCCCGGACAGGGGGCACGAGCAGTACTTC. Its translation is CASSPSPDRGHEQYF.

The genes are TRBV20-1 and TRBJ2-4, with 10 bases aligning to TRBD1. Germline CDR1 DFQATT, CDR2 SNEGSKA (reference sequence). Germline trimming cut 6 bases from V and 0 bases from J; bases unmatched to any gene: 5. The CDR3 has 15 residues. The CDR3 DNA is TGCAGTGCCGCGGGGACAGGGGTAGCCAAAAACATTCAGTACTTC. This sequence encodes CSAAGTGVAKNIQYF.

This clonotype was seen a few times. The V and J genes are TRBV29-1 and TRBJ2-7, with D perhaps matching TRBD1 or TRBD2 (6 bases each). Germline CDR1 and CDR2: SQVTM and ANQGSEA. The length of the CDR3 is 15 residues. The V gene lost 4 bases and the J gene lost 3 bases, with 19 bases spanning the gap. The CDR3 loop reads CSVVGRQVNYYEQYF. In DNA, the CDR3 is TGCAGCGTTGTCGGGAGACAGGTGAACTACTACGAGCAGTACTTC.

This clonotype was found a few times. The genes are TRBV30 and TRBJ2-2, with a possible D match to TRBD1 (5 bases). Germline V gene sequence: CDR1 GTSNPN, CDR2 SVGIG (reference sequence). The CDR3 length is 13 residues. The V end lost 0 bases, the J end lost 5 bases, and 7 bases lay between the germline ends. The CDR3 sequence: CAWSVSGTGELFF. CDR3 in DNA: TGTGCCTGGAGTGTATCAGGGACCGGGGAGCTGTTTTTT.

The chain joins TRBV19 to TRBJ1-1; TRBD1 might be the D (5 bases). CDR3 length: 14 amino acids. The V gene lost 4 bases and the J gene lost 8 bases, with 17 bases spanning the gap. Germline CDR1 reads LNHDA; CDR2 reads SQIVND (reference sequence). CDR3 bases: TGTGCCAGTAGTACGGGACCTCCTTGGTGGGAAGCTTTCTTT. Its protein is CASSTGPPWWEAFF.

V and J are TRBV20-1 and TRBJ2-1; possible D gene TRBD2, 5 bases. CDR1 is DFQATT, CDR2 SNEGSKA, per germline (reference sequence). Trimming took off 0 bases at V and 9 bases at J, with 21 bases between the two ends. The CDR3 is 16 amino acids. CDR3 DNA sequence: TGCAGTGCTAGAGATTTCGAACGGGATGAAACTAGTGAGCAGTTCTTC. Translating it yields CSARDFERDETSEQFF.

The J gene is TRBJ2-7, the V gene TRBV7-6; tentatively, D is TRBD1 (6 bases). Germline V lookup: CDR1 SGHVS, CDR2 FNYEAQ. This CDR3 has 14 amino acids. V gave up 3 bases and J gave up 6 bases, with 15 bases separating them. This CDR3 is CASSFGLSGVEQYF. The CDR3 nucleotides are TGTGCCAGCAGCTTTGGCCTTTCAGGGGTCGAGCAGTACTTC. The complete variable domain, with remaining parts taken from reference TRBV7-6 and TRBJ2-7, reads GAGVSQSPRYKVTKRGQDVALRCDPISGHVSLYWYRQALGQGPEFLTYFNYEAQQDKSGLPNDRFSAERPEGSISTLTIQRTEQRDSAMYRCASSFGLSGVEQYFGPGTRLTVT.

This clonotype was counted between two and nine times. The V gene is TRBV4-2, the J gene TRBJ1-2; tentatively, D is TRBD1 (6 bases). V lost 4 bases and J 2 bases, leaving 11 bases between the germline ends. The CDR3 extends over 14 amino acids. Germline V gene data show CDR1 as LGHNA and CDR2 as YNFKEQ. The CDR3 spells CASSPFTGNYGYTF. Written as DNA, the CDR3 is TGTGCCAGCAGCCCATTTACAGGGAACTATGGCTACACCTTC.

This clonotype was detected a few times. The rearrangement links TRBV20-1 to TRBJ2-5; D possibly matches TRBD1 or TRBD2 (5 bases each). Germline CDR1 reads DFQATT; CDR2 reads SNEGSKA (reference sequence). The CDR3 sequence is 14 residues long. Trimming took off 0 bases at V and 5 bases at J, with 13 bases between the two ends. CDR3: CSARDLSGAETQYF. In nucleotides, the CDR3 is TGCAGTGCTAGAGATCTATCCGGGGCCGAGACCCAGTACTTC.

This clonotype was seen ten or more times. The rearrangement links TRBV15 to TRBJ2-1, with D perhaps matching TRBD2 (6 bases). Germline assignment: CDR1 LNHNV and CDR2 YYDKDF (reference sequence). The V and J ends lost 0 bases and 7 bases respectively, with 10 bases between them. The CDR3 sequence is 14 residues long. The DNA of the CDR3 is TGTGCCACCAGCAGAGATCGGGGGTGGAATGAGCAGTTCTTC. Translation gives CATSRDRGWNEQFF.